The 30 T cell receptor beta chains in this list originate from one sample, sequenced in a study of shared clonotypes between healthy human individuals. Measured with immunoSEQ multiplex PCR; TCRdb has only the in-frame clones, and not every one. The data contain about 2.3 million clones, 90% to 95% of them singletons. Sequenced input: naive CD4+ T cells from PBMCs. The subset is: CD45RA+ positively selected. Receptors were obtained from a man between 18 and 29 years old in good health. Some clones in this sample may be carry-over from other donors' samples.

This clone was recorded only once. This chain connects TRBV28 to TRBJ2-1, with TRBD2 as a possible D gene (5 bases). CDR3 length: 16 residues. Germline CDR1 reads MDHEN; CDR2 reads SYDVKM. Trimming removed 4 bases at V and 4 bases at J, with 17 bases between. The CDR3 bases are TGTGCCAGCAGTTCACTTAGCGCGATGGGGTACAATGAGCAGTTCTTC. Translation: CASSSLSAMGYNEQFF. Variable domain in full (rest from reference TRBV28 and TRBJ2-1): DVKVTQSSRYLVKRTGEKVFLECVQDMDHENMFWYRQDPGLGLRLIYFSYDVKMKEKGDIPEGYSVSREKKERFSLILESASTNQTSMYLCASSSLSAMGYNEQFFGPGTRLTVL.

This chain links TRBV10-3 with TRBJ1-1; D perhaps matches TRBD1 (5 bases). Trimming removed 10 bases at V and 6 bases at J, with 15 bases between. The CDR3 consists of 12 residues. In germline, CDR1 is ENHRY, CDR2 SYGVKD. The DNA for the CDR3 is TGTGCCACCGGTCGGGGGAGCGCTGAAGCTTTCTTT. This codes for CATGRGSAEAFF.

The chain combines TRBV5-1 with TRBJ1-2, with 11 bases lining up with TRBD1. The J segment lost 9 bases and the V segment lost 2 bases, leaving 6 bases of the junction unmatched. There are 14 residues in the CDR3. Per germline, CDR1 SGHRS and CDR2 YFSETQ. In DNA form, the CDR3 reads TGCGCCAGCAGCTTAGGACAGGGGGCCTTGAGCTACACCTTC. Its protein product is CASSLGQGALSYTF.

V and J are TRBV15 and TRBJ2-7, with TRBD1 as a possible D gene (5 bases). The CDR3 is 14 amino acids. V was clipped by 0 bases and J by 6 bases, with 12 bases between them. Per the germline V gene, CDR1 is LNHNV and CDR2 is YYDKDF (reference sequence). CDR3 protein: CATSRDRTRGEQYF. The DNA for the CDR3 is TGTGCCACCAGCAGAGATCGGACAAGGGGCGAGCAGTACTTC.

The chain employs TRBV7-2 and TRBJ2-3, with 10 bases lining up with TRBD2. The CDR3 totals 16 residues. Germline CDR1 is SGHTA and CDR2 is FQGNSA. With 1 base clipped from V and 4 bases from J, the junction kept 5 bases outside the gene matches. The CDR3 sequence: CASSLVGTSVPDTQYF. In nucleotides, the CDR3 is TGTGCCAGCAGCTTAGTGGGGACTAGCGTTCCAGATACGCAGTATTTT.

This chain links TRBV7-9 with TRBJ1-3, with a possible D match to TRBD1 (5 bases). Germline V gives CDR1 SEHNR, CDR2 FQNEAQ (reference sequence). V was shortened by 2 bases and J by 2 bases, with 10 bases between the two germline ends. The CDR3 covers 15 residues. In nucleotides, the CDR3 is TGTGCCAGCAGCTTACGAGGGGCGCCTGGAAACACCATATATTTT. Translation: CASSLRGAPGNTIYF.

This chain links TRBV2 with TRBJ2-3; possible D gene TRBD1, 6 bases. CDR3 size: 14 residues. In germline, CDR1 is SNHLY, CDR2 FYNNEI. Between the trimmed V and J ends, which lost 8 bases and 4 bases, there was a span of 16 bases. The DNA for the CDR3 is TGTGCCAGCCCCACGGCAGGGGACCCAGATACGCAGTATTTT. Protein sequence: CASPTAGDPDTQYF.

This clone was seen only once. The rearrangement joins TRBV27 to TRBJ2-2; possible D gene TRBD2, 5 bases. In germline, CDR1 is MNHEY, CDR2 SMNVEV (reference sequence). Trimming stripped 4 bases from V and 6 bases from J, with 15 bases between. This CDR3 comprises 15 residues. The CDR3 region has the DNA TGTGCCAGCAGTTCTTCCTGGAGGAAACCCGGGGAGCTGTTTTTT. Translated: CASSSSWRKPGELFF.

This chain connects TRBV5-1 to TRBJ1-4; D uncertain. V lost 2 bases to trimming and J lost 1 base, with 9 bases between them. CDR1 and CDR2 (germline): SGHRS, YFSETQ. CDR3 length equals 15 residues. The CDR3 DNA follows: TGCGCCAGCAGCTTTGGTCGGAGAACTAATGAAAAACTGTTTTTT. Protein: CASSFGRRTNEKLFF.

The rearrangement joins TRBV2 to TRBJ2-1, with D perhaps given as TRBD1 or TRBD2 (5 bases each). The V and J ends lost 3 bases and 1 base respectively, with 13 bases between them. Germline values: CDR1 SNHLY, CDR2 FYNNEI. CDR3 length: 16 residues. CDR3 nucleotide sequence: TGTGCCAGCAGTGAGAGGGGCGGAGCATCCTACAATGAGCAGTTCTTC. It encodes CASSERGGASYNEQFF.

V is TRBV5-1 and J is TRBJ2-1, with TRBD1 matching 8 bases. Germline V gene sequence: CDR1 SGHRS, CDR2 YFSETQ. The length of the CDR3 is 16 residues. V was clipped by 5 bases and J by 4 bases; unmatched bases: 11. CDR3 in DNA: TGCGCCAGCAGGGACAGGGTCGGGGACTCGTACAATGAGCAGTTCTTC. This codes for CASRDRVGDSYNEQFF.

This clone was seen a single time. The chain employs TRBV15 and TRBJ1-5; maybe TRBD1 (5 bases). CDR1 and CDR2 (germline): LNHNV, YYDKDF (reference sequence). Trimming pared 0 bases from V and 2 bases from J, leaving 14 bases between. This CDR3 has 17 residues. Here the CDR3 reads CATSRDGSPGGNQPQHF. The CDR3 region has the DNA TGTGCCACCAGCAGAGATGGATCTCCGGGGGGCAATCAGCCCCAGCATTTT.

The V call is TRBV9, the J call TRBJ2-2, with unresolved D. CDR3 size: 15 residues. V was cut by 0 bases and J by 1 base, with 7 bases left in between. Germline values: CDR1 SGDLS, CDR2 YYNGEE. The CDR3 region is CASSVGYGNTGELFF. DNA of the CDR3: TGTGCCAGCAGCGTAGGGTACGGGAACACCGGGGAGCTGTTTTTT.

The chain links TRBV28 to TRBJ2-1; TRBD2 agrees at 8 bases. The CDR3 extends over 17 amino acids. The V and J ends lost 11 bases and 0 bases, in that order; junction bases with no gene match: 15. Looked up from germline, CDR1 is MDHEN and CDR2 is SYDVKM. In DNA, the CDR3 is TGTGCCTCTTTAGGCCAGCGGGGGCGGAGCTCCTACAATGAGCAGTTCTTC. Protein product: CASLGQRGRSSYNEQFF.

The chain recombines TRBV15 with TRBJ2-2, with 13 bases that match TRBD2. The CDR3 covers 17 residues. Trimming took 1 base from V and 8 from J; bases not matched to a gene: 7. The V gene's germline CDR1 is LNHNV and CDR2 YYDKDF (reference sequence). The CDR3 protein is CATSRVYGLAGVGELFF. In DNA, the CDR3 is TGTGCCACCAGCAGAGTATACGGACTAGCGGGAGTTGGGGAGCTGTTTTTT. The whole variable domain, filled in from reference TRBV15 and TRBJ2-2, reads DAMVIQNPRYQVTQFGKPVTLSCSQTLNHNVMYWYQQKSSQAPKLLFHYYDKDFNNEADTPDNFQSRRPNTSFCFLDIRSPGLGDTAMYLCATSRVYGLAGVGELFFGEGSRLTVL.

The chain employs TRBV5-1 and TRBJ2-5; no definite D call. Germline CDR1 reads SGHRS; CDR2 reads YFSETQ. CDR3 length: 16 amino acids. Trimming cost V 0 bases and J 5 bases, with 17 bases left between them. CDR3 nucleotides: TGCGCCAGCAGCTTGGGCCCCCGGCAAGTCTCGGAGACCCAGTACTTC. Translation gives CASSLGPRQVSETQYF.

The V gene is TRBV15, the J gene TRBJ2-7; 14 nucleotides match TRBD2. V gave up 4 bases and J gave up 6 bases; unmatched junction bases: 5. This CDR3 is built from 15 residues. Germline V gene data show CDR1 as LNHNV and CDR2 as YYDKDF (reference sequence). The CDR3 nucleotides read TGTGCCACCAGCACCGGGACTAGCGGGAGACCCGAGCAGTACTTC. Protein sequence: CATSTGTSGRPEQYF.

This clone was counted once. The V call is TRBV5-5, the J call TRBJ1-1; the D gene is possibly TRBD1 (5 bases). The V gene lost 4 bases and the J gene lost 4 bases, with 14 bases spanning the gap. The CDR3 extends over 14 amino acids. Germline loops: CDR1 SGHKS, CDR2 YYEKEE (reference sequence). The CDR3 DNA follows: TGTGCCAGCAGCGCGGACCTGAGGGGCACTGAAGCTTTCTTT. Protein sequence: CASSADLRGTEAFF.

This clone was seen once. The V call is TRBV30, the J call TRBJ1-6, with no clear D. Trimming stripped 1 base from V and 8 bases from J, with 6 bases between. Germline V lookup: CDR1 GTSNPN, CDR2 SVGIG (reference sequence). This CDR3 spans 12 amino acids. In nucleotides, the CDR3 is TGTGCCTGGAGTGGAAAGTATTCACCCCTCCACTTT. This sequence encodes CAWSGKYSPLHF.

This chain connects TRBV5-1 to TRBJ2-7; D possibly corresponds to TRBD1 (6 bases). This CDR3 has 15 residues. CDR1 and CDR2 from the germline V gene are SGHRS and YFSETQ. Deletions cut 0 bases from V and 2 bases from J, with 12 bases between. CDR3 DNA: TGCGCCAGCAGCTTGGGAGCGGACAGTCCCTACGAGCAGTACTTC. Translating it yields CASSLGADSPYEQYF.

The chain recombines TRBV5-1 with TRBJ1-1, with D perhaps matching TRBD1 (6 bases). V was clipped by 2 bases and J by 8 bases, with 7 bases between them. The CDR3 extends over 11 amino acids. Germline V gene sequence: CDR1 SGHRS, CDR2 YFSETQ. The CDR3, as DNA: TGCGCCAGCAGCTTCAGGGGAGAAGCTTTCTTT. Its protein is CASSFRGEAFF.

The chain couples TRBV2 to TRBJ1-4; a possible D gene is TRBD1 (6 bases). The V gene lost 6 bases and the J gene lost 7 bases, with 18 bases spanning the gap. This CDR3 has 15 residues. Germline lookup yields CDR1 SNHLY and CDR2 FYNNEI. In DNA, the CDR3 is TGTGCCAGCAGGAGGTCGGGGGCGAGTGTTGAAAAACTGTTTTTT. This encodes CASRRSGASVEKLFF.

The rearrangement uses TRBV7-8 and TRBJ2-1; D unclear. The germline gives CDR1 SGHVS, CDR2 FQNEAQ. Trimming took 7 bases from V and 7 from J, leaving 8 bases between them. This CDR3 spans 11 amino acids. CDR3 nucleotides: TGTGCCAGCACATGGGTGAATGAGCAGTTCTTC. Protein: CASTWVNEQFF. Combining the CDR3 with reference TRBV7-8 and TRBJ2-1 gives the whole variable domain GAGVSQSPRYKVAKRGQDVALRCDPISGHVSLFWYQQALGQGPEFLTYFQNEAQLDKSGLPSDRFFAERPEGSVSTLKIQRTQQEDSAVYLCASTWVNEQFFGPGTRLTVL.

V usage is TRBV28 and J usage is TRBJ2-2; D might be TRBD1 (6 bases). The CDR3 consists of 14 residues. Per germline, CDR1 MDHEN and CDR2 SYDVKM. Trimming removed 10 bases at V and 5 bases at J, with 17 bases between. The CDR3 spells CATLQGGPTGELFF. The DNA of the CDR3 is TGTGCCACCCTACAGGGCGGGCCGACCGGGGAGCTGTTTTTT.

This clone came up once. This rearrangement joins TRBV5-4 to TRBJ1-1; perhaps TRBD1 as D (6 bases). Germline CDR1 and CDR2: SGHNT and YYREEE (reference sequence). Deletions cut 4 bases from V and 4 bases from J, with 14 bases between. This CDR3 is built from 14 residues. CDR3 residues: CASSQHGGGTEAFF. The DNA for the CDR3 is TGTGCCAGCAGCCAACATGGAGGGGGCACTGAAGCTTTCTTT.

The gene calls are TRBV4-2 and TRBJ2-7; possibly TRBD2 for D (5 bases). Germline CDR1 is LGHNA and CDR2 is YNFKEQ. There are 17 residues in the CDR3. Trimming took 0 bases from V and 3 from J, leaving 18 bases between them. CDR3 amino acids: CASSQEALERLYYEQYF. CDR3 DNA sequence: TGTGCCAGCAGCCAAGAAGCACTGGAGCGGTTATACTACGAGCAGTACTTC.

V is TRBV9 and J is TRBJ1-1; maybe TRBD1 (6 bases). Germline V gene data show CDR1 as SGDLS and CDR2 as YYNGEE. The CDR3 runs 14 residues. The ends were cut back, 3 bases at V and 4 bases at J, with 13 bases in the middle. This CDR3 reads CASSGTTGRTEAFF. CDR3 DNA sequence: TGTGCCAGCAGCGGCACCACAGGGCGCACTGAAGCTTTCTTT.

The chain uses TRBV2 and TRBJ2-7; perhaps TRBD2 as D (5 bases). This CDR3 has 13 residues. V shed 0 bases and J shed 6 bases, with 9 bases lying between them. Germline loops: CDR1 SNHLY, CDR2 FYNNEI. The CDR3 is CASSEAGGREQYF. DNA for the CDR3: TGTGCCAGCAGTGAAGCTGGAGGACGCGAGCAGTACTTC.

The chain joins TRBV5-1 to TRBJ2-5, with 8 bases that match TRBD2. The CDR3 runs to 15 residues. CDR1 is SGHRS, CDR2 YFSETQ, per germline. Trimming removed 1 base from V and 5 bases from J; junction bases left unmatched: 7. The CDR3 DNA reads TGCGCCAGCAGCTTGTTGCGGGAGGATCAGGAGACCCAGTACTTC. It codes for CASSLLREDQETQYF.

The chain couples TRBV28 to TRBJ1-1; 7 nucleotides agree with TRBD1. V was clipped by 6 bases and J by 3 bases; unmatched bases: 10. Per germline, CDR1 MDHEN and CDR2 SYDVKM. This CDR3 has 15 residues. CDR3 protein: CASSQRDRVDTEAFF. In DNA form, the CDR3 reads TGTGCCAGCAGCCAGCGCGACAGGGTCGACACTGAAGCTTTCTTT.